The T cell receptor beta chain under discussion was sequenced for a study of EBV T-cell therapy then PD-1 blockade in nasopharyngeal carcinoma. About this clone: No antigen is known for it.

The time point denotes: 266 days after commencement of treatment, after nivolumab therapy. The treatment was: AdE1-LMPpoly-expanded autologous EBV-specific T-cell therapy followed by anti-PD-1 nivolumab. Sequencing used immunoSEQ multiplex PCR; TCRdb keeps in-frame clones, though not all of them. There are around 19,000 clones in the sample; under 90% occur only once, and roughly a third lies in the top ten. CDR1 SGHDT and CDR2 YYEEEE come from the germline V gene. The V gene lost 3 bases and the J gene lost 3 bases, with 6 bases spanning the gap. CDR3 size: 12 residues. The sequenced sample was CD8+ T cells from blood, obtained at roughly day 270 from a patient whose treatment included autologous EBV-specific T cells and nivolumab. The clonotype comes from a man aged 40-49 years with nasopharyngeal carcinoma. The chain uses TRBV5-6 and TRBJ2-5; no definite D call. CDR3 loop: CASSWNEETQYF. In DNA form, the CDR3 reads TGTGCCAGCAGCTGGAATGAAGAGACCCAGTACTTC. The full variable domain, its missing parts supplied by reference TRBV5-6 and TRBJ2-5, is DAGVTQSPTHLIKTRGQQVTLRCSPKSGHDTVSWYQQALGQGPQFIFQYYEEEERQRGNFPDRFSGHQFPNYSSELNVNALLLGDSALYLCASSWNEETQYFGPGTRLLVL.